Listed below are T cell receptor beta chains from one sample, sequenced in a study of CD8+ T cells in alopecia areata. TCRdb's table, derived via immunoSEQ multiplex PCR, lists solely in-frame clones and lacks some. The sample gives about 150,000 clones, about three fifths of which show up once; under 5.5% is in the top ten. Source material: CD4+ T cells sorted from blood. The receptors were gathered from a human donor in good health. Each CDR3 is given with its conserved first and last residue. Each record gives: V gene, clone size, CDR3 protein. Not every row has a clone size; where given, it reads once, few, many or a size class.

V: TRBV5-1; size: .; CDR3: CASSLGAGISTDTQYF
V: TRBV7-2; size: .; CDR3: CASSSVEGSKTQYF
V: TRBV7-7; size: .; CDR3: CASSLMVTETQYF
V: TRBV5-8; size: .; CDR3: CASSLGGQASPQHF
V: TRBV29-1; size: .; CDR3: CSALGEGYTF
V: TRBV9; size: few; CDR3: CASSLTPAGAIYEQYF
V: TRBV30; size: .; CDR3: CAWSVGSGTDTQYF
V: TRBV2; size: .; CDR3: CASSGSSETQYF
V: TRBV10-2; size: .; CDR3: CASSESTSREQFF
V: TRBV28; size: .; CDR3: CASSRPGQNQPQHF
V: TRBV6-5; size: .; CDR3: CASSDRGGAQPQHF
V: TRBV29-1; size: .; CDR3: CSVALNYGYTF
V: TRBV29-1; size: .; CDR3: CSVESEQFF
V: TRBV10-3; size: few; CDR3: CAISTGKTEAFF
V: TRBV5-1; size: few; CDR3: CASSLIGSDVLQYF
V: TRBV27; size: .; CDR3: CASSFDRPAFTEQFF
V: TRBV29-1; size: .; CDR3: CSVGQGVNQPQHF
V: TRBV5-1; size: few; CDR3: CASSFLAGDQETQYF
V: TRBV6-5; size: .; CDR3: CASSWNPRGGELFF
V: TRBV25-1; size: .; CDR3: CASSEPGPTYEQYF
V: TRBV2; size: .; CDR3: CASSPGRQGRQPQHF
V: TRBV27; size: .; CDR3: CASSLQPLSSYEQYF
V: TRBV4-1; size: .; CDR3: CASSQVDLISYNEQFF
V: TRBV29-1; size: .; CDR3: CFAGGTGGYTF
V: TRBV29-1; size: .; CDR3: CSVPGQDYGYTF
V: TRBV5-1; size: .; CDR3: CASSIGLAVAGELFF
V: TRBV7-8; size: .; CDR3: CASSLGGAITDTQYF
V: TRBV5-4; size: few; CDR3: CASSLGVSPGNTIYF
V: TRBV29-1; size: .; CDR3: CSVERSGSYNEQFF
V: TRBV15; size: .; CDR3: CATEKGQNEKLFF
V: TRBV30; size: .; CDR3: CAWKPFGEAFF
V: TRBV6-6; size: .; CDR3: CASSYIGQPYEQYF